This paragraph reports one TCR beta chain. Using immunoSEQ multiplex PCR, the repertoire was profiled, and TCRdb retains in-frame clones only, with some absent. The sample has 15,000 to 20,000 clones, roughly 90% seen once. The record originates from a study of T cell changes during pregnancy in multiple sclerosis. This receptor was identified in a female donor in good health, enrolled as a control in a pregnancy study. The sequencing used CD8+ T cells from peripheral blood mononuclear cells, collected after pregnancy.

As DNA, the CDR3 is TGTGCCAGCAGCTTAGACCCCGGAATGGTGGGAGGGGTCGATGAGCAGTTCTTC. It encodes CASSLDPGMVGGVDEQFF. The V gene is TRBV11-2, the J gene TRBJ2-1; 7 bases are a match to TRBD2. This CDR3 is 18 amino acids long. Unmatched junction bases numbered 16, after V lost 0 bases and J lost 8 bases. Looked up from germline, CDR1 is SGHAT and CDR2 is FQNNGV. The full variable domain, completed using reference TRBV11-2 and TRBJ2-1, is EAGVAQSPRYKIIEKRQSVAFWCNPISGHATLYWYQQILGQGPKLLIQFQNNGVVDDSQLPKDRFSAERLKGVDSTLKIQPAKLEDSAVYLCASSLDPGMVGGVDEQFFGPGTRLTVL.